These 17 T cell receptor beta chains originate from one sample sequenced in a study of cytomegalovirus exposure and HLA in healthy donors. The study ran its PCR with 60 Vbeta and 13 Jbeta primers. Only in-frame clones appear in the TCRdb table, and some are missing; sequencing was by immunoSEQ multiplex PCR. This repertoire shows 150,000 to 200,000 clones, 75% to 85% found once; its top ten account for roughly 1.5%. The sample was PBMCs. The receptors were sampled from a man aged 18 to 30 in good health and CMV-seronegative.

As DNA, the CDR3 is TGTGCCAGCACCCCGGGGAGGGGTGGTTGGTACGAGCAGTACTTC. Residues: CASTPGRGGWYEQYF. This chain connects TRBV7-2 to TRBJ2-7, with TRBD2 matching 7 bases. The J segment lost 4 bases and the V segment lost 7 bases, leaving 13 bases of the junction unmatched. The germline V gene has CDR1 SGHTA and CDR2 FQGNSA. This CDR3 has 15 amino acids.

The V and J genes are TRBV7-2 and TRBJ1-1, with D uncertain. Per the germline V gene, CDR1 is SGHTA and CDR2 is FQGNSA. This CDR3 contains 13 residues. V shed 6 bases and J shed 5 bases, with 13 bases lying between them. CDR3 sequence: CASSVSLRTEAFF. DNA for the CDR3: TGTGCCAGCAGTGTCTCCCTGAGGACTGAAGCTTTCTTT.

The chain carries TRBV27 and TRBJ2-2; D not resolved. CDR3 length: 14 residues. The V and J ends lost 6 bases and 6 bases respectively, with 14 bases between them. Per the germline V gene, CDR1 is MNHEY and CDR2 is SMNVEV (reference sequence). The CDR3 DNA reads as TGTGCCAGCAGAAGACTTAGCCTCGCCGGGGAGCTGTTTTTT. Translation: CASRRLSLAGELFF.

The chain recombines TRBV20-1 with TRBJ2-3, with D maybe TRBD2 (5 bases). V was pared by 5 bases and J by 11 bases, with 14 bases between. This CDR3 is built from 11 residues. Germline V gene data show CDR1 as DFQATT and CDR2 as SNEGSKA (reference sequence). CDR3 sequence reads: CSAAGSRGQYF. The CDR3 nucleotides read TGCAGTGCTGCTGGTTCCCGGGGGCAGTATTTT.

V usage is TRBV7-8 and J usage is TRBJ1-4, with TRBD1 as a possible D gene (6 bases). The V gene's germline CDR1 is SGHVS and CDR2 FQNEAQ. V was clipped by 3 bases and J by 5 bases, with 10 bases between them. The CDR3 is made up of 14 amino acids. Written as DNA, the CDR3 is TGTGCCAGCAGCTTCGGACAGATCAATGAAAAACTGTTTTTT. This gives the protein CASSFGQINEKLFF.

V gene TRBV20-1 combines with J gene TRBJ1-2; maybe TRBD1 (5 bases). Germline lookup yields CDR1 DFQATT and CDR2 SNEGSKA (reference sequence). V shed 7 bases and J shed 8 bases, with 14 bases lying between them. The CDR3 length is 11 residues. In DNA form, the CDR3 reads TGCAGTGTCGGGGGGACCTTAGGCTACACCTTC. This sequence encodes CSVGGTLGYTF.

The gene calls are TRBV6-7 and TRBJ2-7, with D perhaps matching TRBD2 (6 bases). TRBV6-7 is assigned to the ORF class and has an uncertain function. This CDR3 region has 15 residues. V dropped 5 bases and J dropped 2 bases, with 16 bases sitting between them. CDR3 protein: CASSVTQGGPYEQYF. Written as DNA, the CDR3 is TGTGCCAGCAGTGTAACTCAGGGAGGCCCCTACGAGCAGTACTTC.

The chain carries TRBV4-1 and TRBJ2-7; 7 bases align to TRBD2. The junction had 13 bases not matched to a gene; V was cut back by 2 bases and J by 3 bases. The CDR3 runs 17 residues. Germline-derived CDR1 and CDR2 are MGHRA and YSYEKL. The CDR3 DNA follows: TGCGCCAGCAGCCAACGAGCGGCGGGAGTTCTTCACTACGAGCAGTACTTC. As protein: CASSQRAAGVLHYEQYF.

This rearrangement joins TRBV7-3 to TRBJ2-3; 11 bases map to TRBD2. Germline V gene lookup returns CDR1 SGHTA and CDR2 FQGTGA. CDR3 size: 19 residues. V dropped 1 base and J dropped 3; count of bases not matched to a gene: 12. CDR3 nucleotides: TGTGCCAGCAGCTTAAAGCCGCTAGCGGGGGGAGGTTCGACAGATACGCAGTATTTT. Its protein is CASSLKPLAGGGSTDTQYF.

Here the CDR3 reads CASSKREVGRETPNYGYTF. In DNA form, the CDR3 reads TGTGCCAGCAGCAAAAGAGAGGTCGGAAGAGAGACGCCTAACTATGGCTACACCTTC. The chain combines TRBV21-1 with TRBJ1-2. TRBV21-1 is a pseudogene. The CDR3 is 19 amino acids.

This clone came up once. The chain combines TRBV5-4 with TRBJ1-1, with 9 positions matching TRBD1. V lost 0 bases, J lost 5 bases, and 8 bases stayed unmatched. CDR3 length: 16 amino acids. Germline V gives CDR1 SGHNT, CDR2 YYREEE (reference sequence). As DNA, the CDR3 is TGTGCCAGCAGCTTGGGGGGACAGGGTAGATTAACTGAAGCTTTCTTT. Translated, it gives CASSLGGQGRLTEAFF.

The rearrangement uses TRBV6-4 and TRBJ2-1; TRBD1 aligns across 8 bases. From germline, CDR1 is MRHNA and CDR2 SNTAGT. The V segment lost 4 bases and the J segment 3 bases; nucleotides outside the gene matches: 8. The CDR3 contains 16 residues. The CDR3 loop reads CASSADSGGFYNEQFF. The CDR3 bases are TGTGCCAGCAGTGCAGATTCAGGGGGCTTCTACAATGAGCAGTTCTTC.

The chain recombines TRBV4-3 with TRBJ1-1; 7 bases map to TRBD1. The germline CDR1 and CDR2 sequences are LGHNA and YSLEER. The CDR3 has 13 residues. The V and J ends lost 5 bases and 2 bases, in that order; junction bases with no gene match: 2. CDR3 protein: CASSDRVNTEAFF. In DNA, the CDR3 is TGCGCCAGCAGCGACAGGGTTAACACTGAAGCTTTCTTT.

The chain employs TRBV5-1 and TRBJ2-5; TRBD1 aligns across 7 bases. The V segment lost 0 bases and the J segment 0 bases; nucleotides outside the gene matches: 11. CDR1 is SGHRS, CDR2 YFSETQ, per germline. The length of the CDR3 is 18 residues. The CDR3: CASSLGPSGTANQETQYF. The CDR3 DNA reads TGCGCCAGCAGCTTGGGTCCTTCTGGGACAGCGAACCAAGAGACCCAGTACTTC.

This chain connects TRBV19 to TRBJ1-6; D unresolved. V was shortened by 7 bases and J by 0 bases, with 10 bases between the two germline ends. Germline CDR1 reads LNHDA; CDR2 reads SQIVND (reference sequence). The CDR3 is made up of 15 amino acids. The CDR3 reads CASIRWSSYNSPLHF. The CDR3 coding sequence is TGTGCCAGTATTCGGTGGAGCTCCTATAATTCACCCCTCCACTTT.

The chain couples TRBV27 to TRBJ2-2; 9 nucleotides match TRBD2. The CDR3 spans 16 residues. J was trimmed by 3 bases and V by 7 bases; bases with no gene match: 9. Germline V gene sequence: CDR1 MNHEY, CDR2 SMNVEV (reference sequence). The CDR3 region has the DNA TGTGCCAGCAAACTCGTAGCGGGGGTGGACACCGGGGAGCTGTTTTTT. Protein sequence: CASKLVAGVDTGELFF.

The DNA for the CDR3 is TGTGCCTGGAGTGAATGGGGGGTAAGAGAGACCCAGTACTTC. Translated: CAWSEWGVRETQYF. The rearrangement links TRBV30 to TRBJ2-5; the D gene is possibly TRBD2 (6 bases). The germline V gene has CDR1 GTSNPN and CDR2 SVGIG (reference sequence). The V end lost 1 base, the J end lost 4 bases, and 13 bases lay between the germline ends. The CDR3 has 14 amino acids. Full variable domain (remainder filled in from reference TRBV30 and TRBJ2-5): SQTIHQWPATLVQPVGSPLSLECTVEGTSNPNLYWYRQAAGRGLQLLFYSVGIGQISSEVPQNLSASRPQDRQFILSSKKLLLSDSGFYLCAWSEWGVRETQYFGPGTRLLVL.